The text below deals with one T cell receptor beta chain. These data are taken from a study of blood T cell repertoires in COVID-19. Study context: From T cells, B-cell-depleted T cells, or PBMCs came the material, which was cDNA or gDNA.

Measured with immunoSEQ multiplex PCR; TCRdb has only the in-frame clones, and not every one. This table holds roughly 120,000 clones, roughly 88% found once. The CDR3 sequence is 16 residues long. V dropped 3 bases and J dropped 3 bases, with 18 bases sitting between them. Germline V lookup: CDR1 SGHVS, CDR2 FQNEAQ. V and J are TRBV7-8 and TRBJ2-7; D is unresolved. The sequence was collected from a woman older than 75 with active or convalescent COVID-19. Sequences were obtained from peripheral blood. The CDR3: CASSFYSQSLVYEQYF. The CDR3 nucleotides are TGTGCCAGCAGCTTCTACTCCCAATCCCTAGTCTACGAGCAGTACTTC.